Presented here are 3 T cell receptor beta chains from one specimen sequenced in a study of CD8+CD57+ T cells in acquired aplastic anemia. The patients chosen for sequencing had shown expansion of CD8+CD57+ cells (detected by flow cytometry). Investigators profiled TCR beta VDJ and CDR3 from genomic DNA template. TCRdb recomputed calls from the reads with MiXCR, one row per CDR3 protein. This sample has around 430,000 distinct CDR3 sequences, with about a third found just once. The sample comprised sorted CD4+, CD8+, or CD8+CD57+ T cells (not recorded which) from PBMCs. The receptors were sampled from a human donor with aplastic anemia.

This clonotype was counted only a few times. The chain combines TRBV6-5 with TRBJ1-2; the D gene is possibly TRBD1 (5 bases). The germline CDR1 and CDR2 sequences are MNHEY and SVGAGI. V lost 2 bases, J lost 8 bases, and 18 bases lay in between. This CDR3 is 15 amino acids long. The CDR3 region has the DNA TGTGCCAGCAGTTACGATGACAGCGTCGGTCCGGGCTACACCTTC. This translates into CASSYDDSVGPGYTF.

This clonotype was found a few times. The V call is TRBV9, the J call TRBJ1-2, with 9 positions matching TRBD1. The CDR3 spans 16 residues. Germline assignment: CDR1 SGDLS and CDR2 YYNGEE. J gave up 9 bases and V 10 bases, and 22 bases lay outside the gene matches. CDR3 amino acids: CAWSGVGQGMVGRYTF. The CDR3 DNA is TGTGCCTGGAGTGGGGTGGGACAGGGAATGGTCGGGCGCTACACCTTC. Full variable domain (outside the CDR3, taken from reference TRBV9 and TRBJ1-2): DSGVTQTPKHLITATGQRVTLRCSPRSGDLSVYWYQQSLDQGLQFLIQYYNGEERAKGNILERFSAQQFPDLHSELNLSSLELGDSALYFCAWSGVGQGMVGRYTFGSGTRLTVV.

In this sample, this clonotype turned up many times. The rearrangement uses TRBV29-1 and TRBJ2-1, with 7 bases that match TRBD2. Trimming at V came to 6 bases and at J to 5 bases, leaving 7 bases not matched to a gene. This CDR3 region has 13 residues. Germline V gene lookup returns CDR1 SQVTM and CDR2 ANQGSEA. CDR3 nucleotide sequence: TGCAGCGTGGGGGGAGGGCTAAACAATGAGCAGTTCTTC. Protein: CSVGGGLNNEQFF.